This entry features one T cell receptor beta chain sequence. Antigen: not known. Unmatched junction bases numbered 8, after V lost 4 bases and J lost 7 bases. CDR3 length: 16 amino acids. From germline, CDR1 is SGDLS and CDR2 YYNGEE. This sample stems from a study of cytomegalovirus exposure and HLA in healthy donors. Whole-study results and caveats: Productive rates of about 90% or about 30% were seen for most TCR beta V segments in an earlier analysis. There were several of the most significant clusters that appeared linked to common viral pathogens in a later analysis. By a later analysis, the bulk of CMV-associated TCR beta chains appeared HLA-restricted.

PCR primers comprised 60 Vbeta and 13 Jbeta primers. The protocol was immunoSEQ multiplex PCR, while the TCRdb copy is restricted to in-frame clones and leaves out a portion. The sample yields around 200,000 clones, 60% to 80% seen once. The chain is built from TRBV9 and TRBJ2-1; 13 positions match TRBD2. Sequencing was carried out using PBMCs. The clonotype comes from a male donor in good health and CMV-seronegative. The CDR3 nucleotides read TGTGCCAGCAGCTTTACTAGCGGGAGGGCCAATAATGAGCAGTTCTTC. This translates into CASSFTSGRANNEQFF. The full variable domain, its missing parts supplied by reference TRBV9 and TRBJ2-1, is DSGVTQTPKHLITATGQRVTLRCSPRSGDLSVYWYQQSLDQGLQFLIQYYNGEERAKGNILERFSAQQFPDLHSELNLSSLELGDSALYFCASSFTSGRANNEQFFGPGTRLTVL.